A selection of T cell receptor beta chains follows, all from one sample in a study of blood T cells in healthy people across ages. TCRdb reprocessed the 5' RACE reads via MiXCR and lists one record per CDR3 protein. The sample has 550,000 to 800,000 distinct CDR3 sequences, 32% seen once. Sequenced input: blood. The receptors come from a woman older than 75 in good health. Both conserved end residues are part of each CDR3. The order of the fields is D gene, clone size, J gene, V gene, CDR3 protein, CDR3 DNA. A D gene is named only where the DNA matches it firmly. Size values are once, few and many counts, or a class for expanded clones, and some rows have none.

d_gene: .; abundance: few; j_gene: TRBJ2-5; v_gene: TRBV7-8; CDR3aa: CASSGGLIQETQYF; CDR3nt: TGTGCCAGCAGCGGCGGACTGATCCAAGAGACCCAGTACTTC
d_gene: .; abundance: .; j_gene: TRBJ2-2; v_gene: TRBV14; CDR3aa: CASSQDVTLNTGELFF; CDR3nt: TGTGCCAGCAGCCAAGATGTAACACTGAACACCGGGGAGCTGTTTTTT
d_gene: TRBD1; abundance: .; j_gene: TRBJ2-7; v_gene: TRBV4-2; CDR3aa: CASRVGAGGAYEQYF; CDR3nt: TGTGCCAGCAGAGTCGGGGCAGGGGGCGCCTACGAGCAGTACTTC
d_gene: .; abundance: .; j_gene: TRBJ2-1; v_gene: TRBV11-2; CDR3aa: CASSSGAGRGNEQFF; CDR3nt: TGTGCCAGCAGCTCCGGGGCAGGCCGGGGCAATGAGCAGTTCTTC
d_gene: .; abundance: .; j_gene: TRBJ1-2; v_gene: TRBV6-1; CDR3aa: CASSEVTAFYGYTF; CDR3nt: TGTGCCAGCAGTGAAGTTACAGCTTTCTATGGCTACACCTTC
d_gene: .; abundance: many; j_gene: TRBJ2-5; v_gene: TRBV27; CDR3aa: CASYQETQYF; CDR3nt: TGTGCCAGCTACCAAGAGACCCAGTACTTC
d_gene: TRBD1; abundance: once; j_gene: TRBJ1-4; v_gene: TRBV7-2; CDR3aa: CASRATGTANEKLFF; CDR3nt: TGTGCCAGCAGGGCTACCGGGACAGCTAATGAAAAACTGTTTTTT
d_gene: .; abundance: .; j_gene: TRBJ1-1; v_gene: TRBV5-5; CDR3aa: CASRGGGVVNTEAFF; CDR3nt: TGTGCCAGCAGGGGGGGTGGTGTAGTGAACACTGAAGCTTTCTTT
d_gene: TRBD1; abundance: .; j_gene: TRBJ2-4; v_gene: TRBV6-1; CDR3aa: CASPNPGQAKQYF; CDR3nt: TGTGCCAGCCCCAATCCGGGACAGGCAAAGCAGTACTTC
d_gene: .; abundance: few; j_gene: TRBJ2-5; v_gene: TRBV5-1; CDR3aa: CASSSAPLGTPETQYF; CDR3nt: TGCGCCAGCAGCTCGGCCCCGCTAGGTACTCCGGAGACCCAGTACTTC
d_gene: .; abundance: many; j_gene: TRBJ1-2; v_gene: TRBV7-2; CDR3aa: CASSLIEGSYGYTF; CDR3nt: TGTGCCAGCAGCTTAATTGAGGGCTCCTATGGCTACACCTTC
d_gene: .; abundance: once; j_gene: TRBJ2-1; v_gene: TRBV20-1; CDR3aa: CSARSGSPGPYEQFF; CDR3nt: TGCAGTGCTAGATCGGGCAGCCCTGGACCTTACGAGCAGTTCTTC
d_gene: .; abundance: few; j_gene: TRBJ1-1; v_gene: TRBV20-1; CDR3aa: CSATDHKDTEAFF; CDR3nt: TGCAGTGCAACGGACCACAAGGACACTGAAGCTTTCTTT
d_gene: .; abundance: .; j_gene: TRBJ2-7; v_gene: TRBV28; CDR3aa: CASSEGASAAYEQYF; CDR3nt: TGTGCCAGCAGCGAGGGAGCTTCGGCGGCCTACGAGCAGTACTTC
d_gene: .; abundance: many; j_gene: TRBJ1-6; v_gene: TRBV3-1; CDR3aa: CASSLQEISYNSPLHF; CDR3nt: TGTGCCAGCAGCCTACAGGAGATCTCCTATAATTCACCCCTCCACTTT
d_gene: .; abundance: many; j_gene: TRBJ2-5; v_gene: TRBV7-3; CDR3aa: CASSPEGGQETQYF; CDR3nt: TGTGCCAGCAGCCCCGAAGGGGGTCAAGAGACCCAGTACTTC
d_gene: .; abundance: many; j_gene: TRBJ2-7; v_gene: TRBV20-1; CDR3aa: CSARAAGTYEQYF; CDR3nt: TGCAGTGCTAGAGCGGCCGGAACCTACGAGCAGTACTTC
d_gene: TRBD2; abundance: many; j_gene: TRBJ2-1; v_gene: TRBV5-4; CDR3aa: CASSGGLAGVIEQFF; CDR3nt: TGTGCCAGCAGCGGGGGACTAGCGGGGGTGATTGAGCAGTTCTTC
d_gene: .; abundance: many; j_gene: TRBJ1-2; v_gene: TRBV9; CDR3aa: CASSVGGTNYGYTF; CDR3nt: TGTGCCAGCAGCGTAGGCGGGACAAACTATGGCTACACCTTC
d_gene: TRBD2; abundance: .; j_gene: TRBJ2-1; v_gene: TRBV3-1; CDR3aa: CASSLGGLAVHEQFF; CDR3nt: TGTGCCAGCAGCTTAGGGGGACTAGCAGTTCATGAGCAGTTCTTC
d_gene: TRBD1; abundance: few; j_gene: TRBJ2-7; v_gene: TRBV15; CDR3aa: CATSRGQGASYEQYF; CDR3nt: TGTGCCACCAGCAGGGGACAGGGGGCCTCCTACGAGCAGTACTTC
d_gene: .; abundance: .; j_gene: TRBJ2-1; v_gene: TRBV20-1; CDR3aa: CSARVLNEQFF; CDR3nt: TGCAGTGCTAGAGTCCTGAATGAGCAGTTCTTC
d_gene: .; abundance: many; j_gene: TRBJ2-7; v_gene: TRBV5-6; CDR3aa: CASSLGTRTSEQYF; CDR3nt: TGTGCCAGCAGCCTCGGGACAAGGACGTCCGAGCAGTACTTC
d_gene: .; abundance: many; j_gene: TRBJ1-2; v_gene: TRBV7-2; CDR3aa: CASSLDRRRNYGYTF; CDR3nt: TGTGCCAGCAGCTTAGACAGAAGACGTAACTATGGCTACACCTTC
d_gene: .; abundance: .; j_gene: TRBJ2-1; v_gene: TRBV6-5; CDR3aa: CASSYGPPSSYNEQFF; CDR3nt: TGTGCCAGCAGTTACGGTCCCCCGAGCTCCTACAATGAGCAGTTCTTC
d_gene: .; abundance: .; j_gene: TRBJ2-2; v_gene: TRBV18; CDR3aa: CASSPPGGSNTGELFF; CDR3nt: TGTGCCAGCTCACCACCGGGGGGATCGAACACCGGGGAGCTGTTTTTT
d_gene: .; abundance: .; j_gene: TRBJ1-2; v_gene: TRBV9; CDR3aa: CASSVTSEIGNLLDGYTF; CDR3nt: TGTGCCAGCAGCGTAACAAGTGAAATAGGAAATCTTCTGGATGGCTACACCTTC
d_gene: .; abundance: many; j_gene: TRBJ2-5; v_gene: TRBV19; CDR3aa: CASSIARDSQETQYF; CDR3nt: TGTGCCAGTAGTATAGCCCGGGACTCACAAGAGACCCAGTACTTC
d_gene: TRBD1; abundance: few; j_gene: TRBJ2-7; v_gene: TRBV7-9; CDR3aa: CASSVARTGSHEQYF; CDR3nt: TGTGCCAGCAGCGTAGCTCGGACAGGGAGCCACGAGCAGTACTTC
d_gene: TRBD2; abundance: few; j_gene: TRBJ2-5; v_gene: TRBV5-1; CDR3aa: CASSLETSGLSVETQYF; CDR3nt: TGCGCCAGCAGCTTGGAAACTAGCGGGCTCTCCGTGGAGACCCAGTACTTC
d_gene: .; abundance: .; j_gene: TRBJ2-4; v_gene: TRBV20-1; CDR3aa: CSASTDIRGATKNIQYF; CDR3nt: TGCAGTGCTAGTACGGATATTAGGGGGGCCACCAAAAACATTCAGTACTTC
d_gene: .; abundance: many; j_gene: TRBJ2-7; v_gene: TRBV5-1; CDR3aa: CASSLADTYEQYF; CDR3nt: TGCGCCAGCAGCTTGGCCGACACCTACGAGCAGTACTTC
d_gene: TRBD1; abundance: many; j_gene: TRBJ1-2; v_gene: TRBV7-2; CDR3aa: CASSLTTGSGYTF; CDR3nt: TGCGCCAGCAGCCTAACGACAGGGTCTGGCTACACCTTC
d_gene: .; abundance: .; j_gene: TRBJ2-3; v_gene: TRBV15; CDR3aa: CATSREPAGDTQYF; CDR3nt: TGTGCCACCAGCAGAGAGCCAGCGGGAGATACGCAGTATTTT
d_gene: .; abundance: many; j_gene: TRBJ2-3; v_gene: TRBV20-1; CDR3aa: CSANRQGGTDTQYF; CDR3nt: TGCAGTGCTAACCGGCAGGGAGGCACAGATACGCAGTATTTT
d_gene: .; abundance: many; j_gene: TRBJ2-7; v_gene: TRBV6-1; CDR3aa: CASSRGRQSYEQYF; CDR3nt: TGTGCCAGCAGTAGGGGTAGACAGAGCTACGAGCAGTACTTC
d_gene: TRBD1; abundance: .; j_gene: TRBJ1-2; v_gene: TRBV28; CDR3aa: CASSFTGQGNYGYTF; CDR3nt: TGTGCCAGCAGTTTTACGGGACAGGGAAACTATGGCTACACCTTC
d_gene: .; abundance: once; j_gene: TRBJ2-5; v_gene: TRBV5-1; CDR3aa: CATRQNHGETQYF; CDR3nt: TGCGCCACCAGACAGAACCACGGAGAGACCCAGTACTTC
d_gene: .; abundance: .; j_gene: TRBJ2-5; v_gene: TRBV20-1; CDR3aa: CSARVTPLGKQYF; CDR3nt: TGCAGTGCTAGAGTGACTCCCCTCGGTAAGCAGTACTTC
d_gene: TRBD2; abundance: many; j_gene: TRBJ2-3; v_gene: TRBV5-4; CDR3aa: CASSRWTSGSTDTQYF; CDR3nt: TGTGCCAGCAGCCGATGGACTAGCGGAAGCACAGATACGCAGTATTTT
d_gene: TRBD1; abundance: many; j_gene: TRBJ2-3; v_gene: TRBV5-6; CDR3aa: CASSLVYRGSDTQYF; CDR3nt: TGTGCCAGCAGCTTGGTTTACAGGGGATCAGATACGCAGTATTTT
d_gene: .; abundance: many; j_gene: TRBJ2-7; v_gene: TRBV3-1; CDR3aa: CASTRTGSDEQYF; CDR3nt: TGTGCCAGCACCAGGACGGGAAGCGACGAGCAGTACTTC
d_gene: .; abundance: few; j_gene: TRBJ2-1; v_gene: TRBV7-8; CDR3aa: CASSLGSVSSYNEQFF; CDR3nt: TGTGCCAGCAGCTTAGGGTCGGTCAGCTCCTACAATGAGCAGTTCTTC
d_gene: .; abundance: .; j_gene: TRBJ2-1; v_gene: TRBV4-3; CDR3aa: CASSQGVPRSSYNEQFF; CDR3nt: TGCGCCAGCAGCCAAGGGGTCCCGCGGAGCTCCTACAATGAGCAGTTCTTC
d_gene: .; abundance: many; j_gene: TRBJ2-5; v_gene: TRBV6-5; CDR3aa: CASSFLQGRGQYF; CDR3nt: TGTGCCAGCAGTTTCTTACAGGGGAGGGGCCAGTACTTC
d_gene: .; abundance: many; j_gene: TRBJ1-2; v_gene: TRBV5-1; CDR3aa: CASSLDGSPGYGYTF; CDR3nt: TGCGCCAGCAGCTTGGACGGCAGCCCTGGCTATGGCTACACCTTC
d_gene: TRBD2; abundance: few; j_gene: TRBJ2-3; v_gene: TRBV30; CDR3aa: CAWSYGLAVEDTQYF; CDR3nt: TGTGCCTGGAGTTACGGTCTAGCGGTCGAAGATACGCAGTATTTT
d_gene: TRBD2; abundance: .; j_gene: TRBJ2-3; v_gene: TRBV7-2; CDR3aa: CASSSWTSGMDTQYF; CDR3nt: TGTGCCAGCAGCTCGTGGACTAGCGGGATGGATACGCAGTATTTT
d_gene: .; abundance: many; j_gene: TRBJ2-1; v_gene: TRBV3-1; CDR3aa: CASSQDAGPAVEQFF; CDR3nt: TGTGCCAGCAGCCAAGACGCGGGGCCAGCGGTTGAGCAGTTCTTC
d_gene: .; abundance: .; j_gene: TRBJ1-6; v_gene: TRBV20-1; CDR3aa: CSAPSARVGSPLHF; CDR3nt: TGCAGTGCTCCCAGCGCCAGGGTGGGTTCACCCCTCCACTTT